This TCR beta chain was sequenced during a study of CD8 T cells in ankylosing spondylitis. Study conclusions and caveats: Matched synovial fluid from ankylosing spondylitis patients was reported to be enriched for disease-linked clones.

This clonotype was picked up many times. The target antigen is unknown. TCRdb analysed the 5' RACE reads with MiXCR anew, one entry per CDR3 protein. Here the sample spans 85,000 to 100,000 distinct CDR3 sequences, 8% to 10% being singletons. Per germline, CDR1 SGHAT and CDR2 FQNNGV. Trimming took 1 base from V and 4 from J, leaving 21 bases between them. This CDR3 has 18 residues. The sequenced material came from blood, either unsorted or a sorted T cell fraction (not recorded which). The source of this sequence is a male donor with ankylosing spondylitis or in good health (not recorded which). The chain uses TRBV11-2 and TRBJ2-3; TRBD2 is a possible D gene (6 bases). CDR3 in amino acids: CASSLGARDFQGADTQYF. In DNA form, the CDR3 reads TGTGCCAGCAGCTTAGGAGCCCGGGACTTTCAAGGGGCAGATACGCAGTATTTT.